These 30 T cell receptor beta chains share one sample of origin, sequenced in a study of T cell changes during pregnancy in multiple sclerosis. The protocol was immunoSEQ multiplex PCR, while the TCRdb copy is restricted to in-frame clones and leaves out a portion. This table holds about 40,000 clones, roughly 90% found once. This sample comprised CD8+ T cells from peripheral blood mononuclear cells, obtained in the first trimester of pregnancy. The receptors derive from a female donor with multiple sclerosis, enrolled in a pregnancy study.

The rearrangement links TRBV4-1 to TRBJ1-5; no firm D call. The V gene's germline CDR1 is MGHRA and CDR2 YSYEKL. The CDR3 extends over 16 amino acids. V shed 0 bases and J shed 4 bases, with 13 bases lying between them. CDR3 amino acids: CASSQDREQINQPQHF. The CDR3 nucleotides read TGCGCCAGCAGCCAAGATCGAGAACAGATTAATCAGCCCCAGCATTTT.

V usage is TRBV7-9 and J usage is TRBJ2-7; tentatively, D is TRBD2 (7 bases). Per the germline V gene, CDR1 is SEHNR and CDR2 is FQNEAQ (reference sequence). The CDR3 spans 13 residues. V was clipped by 6 bases and J by 3 bases, with 12 bases between them. Written as DNA, the CDR3 is TGTGCCAGCAGTGGGGGGGCTTACTACGAGCAGTACTTC. It specifies CASSGGAYYEQYF.

This rearrangement joins TRBV10-3 to TRBJ1-2; D is ambiguous. Germline CDR1 is ENHRY and CDR2 is SYGVKD. Trimming left V 0 bases short and J 4 bases short, with 12 bases between. This CDR3 is 15 amino acids long. CDR3 DNA sequence: TGTGCCATCAGTGAGTCGGAGGACTTCTCCTATGGCTACACCTTC. The encoded protein is CAISESEDFSYGYTF.

The gene calls are TRBV11-1 and TRBJ2-2; D unclear. Germline lookup yields CDR1 SGHAT and CDR2 FQDESV (reference sequence). This CDR3 comprises 12 residues. V dropped 5 bases and J dropped 3 bases, with 4 bases sitting between them. The CDR3 loop reads CASSPYTGELFF. The CDR3 coding sequence is TGTGCCAGCAGCCCCTACACCGGGGAGCTGTTTTTT.

The chain couples TRBV9 to TRBJ2-2; 9 nucleotides line up with TRBD2. Germline assignment: CDR1 SGDLS and CDR2 YYNGEE. This CDR3 contains 15 residues. V trimming: 0 bases; J trimming: 7 bases; junction bases outside the gene matches: 4. The CDR3 DNA is TGTGCCAGCAGCGTAGGCGGGGGGGCTGGCGGGGAGCTGTTTTTT. It specifies CASSVGGGAGGELFF. Filled out from reference TRBV9 and TRBJ2-2, the complete variable domain reads DSGVTQTPKHLITATGQRVTLRCSPRSGDLSVYWYQQSLDQGLQFLIQYYNGEERAKGNILERFSAQQFPDLHSELNLSSLELGDSALYFCASSVGGGAGGELFFGEGSRLTVL.

This rearrangement joins TRBV7-6 to TRBJ2-2, with a weak D call TRBD2 (6 bases). The V and J ends lost 1 base and 8 bases respectively, with 17 bases between them. Germline CDR1 SGHVS, CDR2 FNYEAQ. The CDR3 is made up of 16 amino acids. The CDR3 DNA reads as TGTGCCAGCAGCTTAGTAAACGGGGGAGCCCAGGGGGAGCTGTTTTTT. Translating it yields CASSLVNGGAQGELFF.

The genes are TRBV13 and TRBJ1-2; maybe TRBD1 (6 bases). Germline loops: CDR1 PRHDT, CDR2 FYEKMQ (reference sequence). The CDR3 spans 16 residues. Deletions cut 5 bases from V and 7 bases from J, with 23 bases between. The CDR3 nucleotides read TGTGCCAGCAGCGTAAACAGGGCGGCAGACTTTCGTGGCTACACCTTC. Translating gives CASSVNRAADFRGYTF.

V gene TRBV5-6 combines with J gene TRBJ2-7; D gene ambiguous. Germline CDR1 and CDR2: SGHDT and YYEEEE. Between the trimmed V and J ends, which lost 4 bases and 2 bases, there was a span of 10 bases. This CDR3 comprises 13 residues. Here the CDR3 reads CASSHGTAYEQYF. DNA of the CDR3: TGTGCCAGCAGCCACGGTACCGCCTACGAGCAGTACTTC.

The V gene is TRBV13, the J gene TRBJ1-5, with no clear D. Germline assignment: CDR1 PRHDT and CDR2 FYEKMQ (reference sequence). The CDR3 is 14 amino acids. Trimming took off 0 bases at V and 3 bases at J, with 6 bases between the two ends. DNA of the CDR3: TGTGCCAGCAGCTTAGGCAGGAACAATCAGCCCCAGCATTTT. Its protein product is CASSLGRNNQPQHF.

The genes are TRBV19 and TRBJ2-1, with TRBD2 matching over 7 bases. The CDR3 runs 14 residues. Per the germline V gene, CDR1 is LNHDA and CDR2 is SQIVND (reference sequence). V dropped 3 bases and J dropped 8; count of bases not matched to a gene: 7. The CDR3, as DNA: TGTGCCAGTAGTATGGCGGGGGAAGTCTATGAGCAGTTCTTC. It is translated as CASSMAGEVYEQFF.

The count of this clone is one. The chain is built from TRBV10-3 and TRBJ2-7, with a tentative D call TRBD1 (6 bases). This CDR3 spans 13 amino acids. Trimming left V 5 bases short and J 1 base short, with 9 bases between. Germline CDR1 reads ENHRY; CDR2 reads SYGVKD. The CDR3 DNA sequence: TGTGCCATCAGTCCCGGACAGTCCTACGAGCAGTACTTC. Protein: CAISPGQSYEQYF.

This clone was seen a few times. The CDR3 sequence is CASSDGSTDTQYF. In nucleotides, the CDR3 is TGTGCCAGCAGTGACGGCAGCACAGATACGCAGTATTTT. The chain combines TRBV6-4 with TRBJ2-3; D is unresolved. CDR1 and CDR2 (germline): MRHNA, SNTAGT. The V end lost 2 bases, the J end lost 0 bases, and 3 bases lay between the germline ends. The CDR3 length is 13 residues.

The gene calls are TRBV9 and TRBJ2-7; 10 nucleotides line up with TRBD2. The CDR3 loop spans 14 amino acids. Germline V CDR1 and CDR2: SGDLS, YYNGEE. The V and J ends lost 4 bases and 7 bases, in that order; junction bases with no gene match: 8. The CDR3 DNA reads TGTGCCAGCAGCACTAGCGGGGTACCCCTGGAGCAGTACTTC. It specifies CASSTSGVPLEQYF.

The genes are TRBV7-9 and TRBJ2-7; TRBD2 aligns across 8 bases. V lost 5 bases to trimming and J lost 0 bases; unmatched junction nucleotides: 6. This CDR3 is 15 amino acids long. Germline-derived CDR1 and CDR2 are SEHNR and FQNEAQ (reference sequence). CDR3 region: CASSPPAGDSYEQYF. Written as DNA, the CDR3 is TGTGCCAGCAGCCCCCCAGCGGGGGACTCCTACGAGCAGTACTTC.

The chain is built from TRBV10-2 and TRBJ2-5; 8 bases line up with TRBD1. The CDR3 has 14 amino acids. V lost 3 bases to trimming and J lost 5 bases; unmatched junction nucleotides: 5. Per germline, CDR1 WSHSY and CDR2 SAAADI. CDR3 sequence (DNA): TGCGCCAGCAGTGACTGGACAGGGCCTGAGACCCAGTACTTC. Its protein product is CASSDWTGPETQYF.

CDR3 amino acids: CASSQDWGGQPQHF. CDR3 coding DNA: TGCGCCAGCAGCCAAGACTGGGGGGGTCAGCCCCAGCATTTT. The rearrangement joins TRBV4-1 to TRBJ1-5; a possible D gene is TRBD1 (5 bases). The V gene lost 0 bases and the J gene lost 6 bases, with 9 bases spanning the gap. This CDR3 contains 14 residues. The germline gives CDR1 MGHRA, CDR2 YSYEKL.

The genes are TRBV25-1 and TRBJ1-3; possible D gene TRBD1, 6 bases. Germline loops: CDR1 MGHDK, CDR2 SYGVNS. Between the trimmed V and J ends, which lost 6 bases and 4 bases, there was a span of 10 bases. The CDR3 runs 13 residues. The CDR3 nucleotides read TGTGCCAGCAGCCTCCAGGGGGGAAACACCATATATTTT. Amino acids: CASSLQGGNTIYF.

The genes are TRBV19 and TRBJ2-3, with 7 bases that match TRBD2. Trimming took 7 bases from V and 4 from J; bases not matched to a gene: 5. Germline CDR1 LNHDA, CDR2 SQIVND (reference sequence). The CDR3 runs to 13 residues. CDR3 loop: CASMSGEADTQYF. Written as DNA, the CDR3 is TGTGCCAGTATGAGCGGGGAGGCAGATACGCAGTATTTT.

The chain employs TRBV6-6 and TRBJ1-5, with 7 bases that match TRBD1. CDR3 length: 14 residues. CDR1 and CDR2 (germline): MNHNY, SVGAGI (reference sequence). V lost 3 bases and J lost 2; bases outside the gene matches: 1. This chain's CDR3 is CASSYGQGNQPQHF. The CDR3 region has the DNA TGTGCCAGCAGTTATGGACAGGGCAATCAGCCCCAGCATTTT.

J is TRBJ2-2 and V is TRBV10-3, with a weak D call TRBD1 (5 bases). The germline V and J ends were trimmed by 1 base and 3 bases, with 12 bases remaining between them. Germline CDR1 reads ENHRY; CDR2 reads SYGVKD. This CDR3 has 16 amino acids. The CDR3 DNA sequence: TGTGCCATCAGTGAGTTAAGGGGAAAGTACACCGGGGAGCTGTTTTTT. Its protein is CAISELRGKYTGELFF.

V and J are TRBV5-4 and TRBJ1-5, with unresolved D. V lost 4 bases and J 3 bases, leaving 11 bases between the germline ends. This CDR3 is 14 amino acids long. Germline values: CDR1 SGHNT, CDR2 YYREEE (reference sequence). The CDR3 loop is CASSKAGNNQPQHF. CDR3 sequence (DNA): TGTGCCAGCAGCAAGGCAGGCAACAATCAGCCCCAGCATTTT.

The V gene is TRBV29-1, the J gene TRBJ1-3; D remains ambiguous. Between the trimmed V and J ends, which lost 0 bases and 6 bases, there was a span of 9 bases. The CDR3 totals 13 residues. From germline, CDR1 is SQVTM and CDR2 ANQGSEA. CDR3 DNA sequence: TGCAGCGTTGAAGATCGGTCCCCAAACACCATATATTTT. It specifies CSVEDRSPNTIYF.

This chain links TRBV4-1 with TRBJ2-3; maybe TRBD2 (5 bases). Germline values: CDR1 MGHRA, CDR2 YSYEKL. V was clipped by 4 bases and J by 0 bases, with 11 bases between them. This CDR3 region has 15 residues. This chain's CDR3 is CASSRVRTSTDTQYF. CDR3 nucleotide sequence: TGCGCCAGCAGCCGAGTCCGGACTAGCACAGATACGCAGTATTTT.

This chain joins TRBV2 and TRBJ2-7; D ambiguous. This CDR3 contains 12 residues. The germline gives CDR1 SNHLY, CDR2 FYNNEI. Trimming pared 4 bases from V and 4 bases from J, leaving 8 bases between. Here the CDR3 reads CASSAPSYEQYF. CDR3 DNA sequence: TGTGCCAGCAGTGCCCCGTCTTACGAGCAGTACTTC.

The chain joins TRBV4-2 to TRBJ2-1; 9 bases agree with TRBD2. The CDR3 is made up of 18 amino acids. The junction had 13 bases not matched to a gene; V was cut back by 0 bases and J by 7 bases. Looked up from germline, CDR1 is LGHNA and CDR2 is YNFKEQ. The DNA for the CDR3 is TGTGCCAGCAGCCAAGATCTGGTAGCGGGGGCCGAGGGGAATGAGCAGTTCTTC. Protein: CASSQDLVAGAEGNEQFF.

The chain employs TRBV10-3 and TRBJ2-1, with 11 bases lining up with TRBD2. Germline assignment: CDR1 ENHRY and CDR2 SYGVKD. The CDR3 has 15 amino acids. The ends lost 2 bases at V and 8 bases at J; junction bases unmatched: 5. The CDR3 DNA sequence: TGTGCCATCAGTGAGACTAGCGGGGGATTTGATGAGCAGTTCTTC. This gives the protein CAISETSGGFDEQFF.

This clone was counted only a few times. The chain combines TRBV6-4 with TRBJ1-6; TRBD1 matches 9 bases. The V and J ends lost 4 bases and 6 bases, in that order; junction bases with no gene match: 4. The CDR3 is made up of 15 amino acids. Germline-derived CDR1 and CDR2 are MRHNA and SNTAGT. CDR3 coding DNA: TGTGCCAGCAGTGTAGCGGGACAGGGTAATTCACCCCTCCACTTT. The encoded protein is CASSVAGQGNSPLHF.

The chain uses TRBV29-1 and TRBJ2-7; 12 bases line up with TRBD2. The CDR3 contains 16 residues. With V trimmed by 0 bases and J by 4 bases, 7 bases remained unmatched. Germline-derived CDR1 and CDR2 are SQVTM and ANQGSEA. DNA for the CDR3: TGCAGCGTTGAAGATCTCGGACTAGCGGGGACATACGAGCAGTACTTC. This encodes CSVEDLGLAGTYEQYF.

V is TRBV19 and J is TRBJ2-1; TRBD1 is a possible D gene (6 bases). The ends were cut back, 9 bases at V and 3 bases at J, with 15 bases in the middle. The length of the CDR3 is 14 residues. The germline V gene encodes CDR1 LNHDA and CDR2 SQIVND (reference sequence). The CDR3 nucleotides are TGTGCCAGCAGGGGTCGTGATTACTACAATGAGCAGTTCTTC. Translating it yields CASRGRDYYNEQFF.

The genes are TRBV27 and TRBJ1-1, with 7 nucleotides matching TRBD1. Germline CDR1 reads MNHEY; CDR2 reads SMNVEV (reference sequence). Unmatched junction bases numbered 13, after V lost 5 bases and J lost 1 base. CDR3 length equals 17 residues. The CDR3 DNA sequence: TGTGCCAGCAGTGTAGTGGGCCCGACAGGGCCGAACACTGAAGCTTTCTTT. Translating it yields CASSVVGPTGPNTEAFF.